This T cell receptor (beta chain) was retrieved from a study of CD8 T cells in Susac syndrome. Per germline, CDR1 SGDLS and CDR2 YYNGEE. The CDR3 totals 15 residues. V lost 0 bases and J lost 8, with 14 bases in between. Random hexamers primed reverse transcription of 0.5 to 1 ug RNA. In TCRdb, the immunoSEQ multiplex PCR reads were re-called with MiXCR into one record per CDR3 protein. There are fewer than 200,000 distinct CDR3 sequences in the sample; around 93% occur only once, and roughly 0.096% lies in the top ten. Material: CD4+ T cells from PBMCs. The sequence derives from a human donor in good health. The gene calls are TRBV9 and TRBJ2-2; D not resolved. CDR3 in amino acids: CASSVGPSSRGELFF. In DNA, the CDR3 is TGTGCCAGCAGCGTAGGGCCCTCTTCAAGAGGGGAGCTGTTTTTT.